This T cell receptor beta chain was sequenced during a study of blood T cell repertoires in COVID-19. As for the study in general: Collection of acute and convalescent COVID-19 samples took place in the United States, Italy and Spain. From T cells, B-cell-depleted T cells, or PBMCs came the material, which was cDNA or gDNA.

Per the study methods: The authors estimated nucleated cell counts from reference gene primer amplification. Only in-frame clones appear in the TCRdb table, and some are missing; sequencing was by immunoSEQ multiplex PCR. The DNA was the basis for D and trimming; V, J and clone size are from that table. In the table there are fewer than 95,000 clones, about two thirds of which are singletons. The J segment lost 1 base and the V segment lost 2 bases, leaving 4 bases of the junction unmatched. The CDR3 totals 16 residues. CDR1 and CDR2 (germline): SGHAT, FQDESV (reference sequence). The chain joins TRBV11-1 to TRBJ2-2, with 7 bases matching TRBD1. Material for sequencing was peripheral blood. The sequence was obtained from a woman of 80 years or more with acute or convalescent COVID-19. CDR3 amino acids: CASSLSRDRNTGELFF. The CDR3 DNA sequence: TGTGCCAGCAGCTTATCTAGGGACAGGAACACCGGGGAGCTGTTTTTT.